Below are 24 T cell receptor beta chains sequenced from a single sample in a study of blood T cell repertoires in COVID-19. Method: immunoSEQ multiplex PCR; TCRdb's copy keeps in-frame clones and lacks some. The sample consists of some 110,000 clones, less than 80% of them appearing once. Material for sequencing was peripheral blood. The receptor set was obtained from a man at least 80 years old with COVID-19, enrolled during active disease.

The CDR3 is CASSDRTVSNQPQHF. The CDR3 region has the DNA TGTGCCAGCAGTGACCGGACTGTTAGCAATCAGCCCCAGCATTTT. This rearrangement joins TRBV6-6 to TRBJ1-5; D not certain. This CDR3 region has 15 residues. Trimming shortened V by 5 bases and J by 0 bases, and 11 bases separated the two germline ends. Germline CDR1 is MNHNY and CDR2 is SVGAGI (reference sequence).

The chain carries TRBV27 and TRBJ2-1, with D possibly TRBD1 on 5 matching bases. This CDR3 region has 15 residues. V dropped 6 bases and J dropped 3 bases, with 15 bases sitting between them. Germline assignment: CDR1 MNHEY and CDR2 SMNVEV (reference sequence). DNA of the CDR3: TGTGCCAGCAGCCTGGGGCACATACTCTACAATGAGCAGTTCTTC. It translates to CASSLGHILYNEQFF.

Written as DNA, the CDR3 is TGTGCCTTCGGACGGGGGAATCAGCCCCAGCATTTT. Protein: CAFGRGNQPQHF. The chain is built from TRBV30 and TRBJ1-5; D is perhaps TRBD1 (5 bases). This CDR3 is 12 amino acids long. Germline-derived CDR1 and CDR2 are GTSNPN and SVGIG (reference sequence). Trimming stripped 7 bases from V and 4 bases from J, with 11 bases between.

The count of this clone is one. The chain combines TRBV9 with TRBJ2-5; tentative D call: TRBD1 (5 bases). The CDR3 runs 16 residues. The germline CDR1 and CDR2 sequences are SGDLS and YYNGEE. The germline V and J ends were trimmed by 3 bases and 5 bases, with 20 bases remaining between them. The CDR3 here is CASSARISTGQETQYF. CDR3 coding DNA: TGTGCCAGCAGCGCCCGGATCTCAACAGGTCAGGAGACCCAGTACTTC.

This chain uses TRBV9 with TRBJ2-1; 7 positions match TRBD2. Germline assignment: CDR1 SGDLS and CDR2 YYNGEE. The CDR3 covers 16 residues. Trimming took 0 bases from V and 4 from J; bases not matched to a gene: 7. CDR3 protein: CASSVAGGPPYNEQFF. In DNA form, the CDR3 reads TGTGCCAGCAGCGTAGCGGGAGGCCCCCCGTACAATGAGCAGTTCTTC. The full variable domain, its missing parts supplied by reference TRBV9 and TRBJ2-1, is DSGVTQTPKHLITATGQRVTLRCSPRSGDLSVYWYQQSLDQGLQFLIQYYNGEERAKGNILERFSAQQFPDLHSELNLSSLELGDSALYFCASSVAGGPPYNEQFFGPGTRLTVL.

The genes are TRBV19 and TRBJ1-5; 7 bases agree with TRBD1. Germline V gene lookup returns CDR1 LNHDA and CDR2 SQIVND (reference sequence). With 5 bases clipped from V and 1 base from J, the junction kept 2 bases outside the gene matches. CDR3 length: 14 residues. In DNA form, the CDR3 reads TGTGCCAGTAGTTGGGGACAGAGCAATCAGCCCCAGCATTTT. Its protein is CASSWGQSNQPQHF.

The table lists this clone with a few counts. The chain carries TRBV5-6 and TRBJ2-7; D is uncertain. The CDR3 covers 12 residues. Germline V gene data show CDR1 as SGHDT and CDR2 as YYEEEE. Trimming took off 4 bases at V and 6 bases at J, with 11 bases between the two ends. Here the CDR3 reads CASSALAREQYF. DNA for the CDR3: TGTGCCAGCAGCGCTCTGGCCCGCGAGCAGTACTTC.

The gene calls are TRBV12-5 and TRBJ1-2; the match to TRBD1 covers 12 bases. The CDR3 totals 16 residues. Looked up from germline, CDR1 is LGHNT and CDR2 is FRNRAP. J gave up 4 bases and V 2 bases, and 5 bases lay outside the gene matches. The CDR3 protein is CASGLPGTGGFYGYTF. CDR3 nucleotides: TGTGCTAGTGGTTTGCCGGGGACAGGGGGCTTCTATGGCTACACCTTC.

This clone has only one observation. The V call is TRBV6-1, the J call TRBJ2-7, with unresolved D. Germline V gene sequence: CDR1 MNHNS, CDR2 SASEGT. V was cut by 3 bases and J by 1 base, with 16 bases left in between. The CDR3 has 16 residues. The chain's CDR3 is CASSDYSKIYSYEQYF. Written as DNA, the CDR3 is TGTGCCAGCAGTGACTACAGTAAAATTTATTCCTACGAGCAGTACTTC.

The chain joins TRBV19 to TRBJ1-1, with TRBD1 matching over 8 bases. V was clipped by 3 bases and J by 4 bases; unmatched bases: 1. CDR1 is LNHDA, CDR2 SQIVND, per germline (reference sequence). The CDR3 extends over 13 amino acids. For the CDR3, the DNA is TGTGCCAGTAGTATCGGGACAGGCACTGAAGCTTTCTTT. It specifies CASSIGTGTEAFF.

The chain has TRBV6-6 and TRBJ2-7; D unresolved. The germline CDR1 and CDR2 sequences are MNHNY and SVGAGI (reference sequence). The CDR3 runs to 13 residues. Trimming removed 11 bases at V and 5 bases at J, with 19 bases between. The CDR3 sequence: CASAGETRNEQYF. The DNA of the CDR3 is TGTGCCTCCGCCGGAGAGACGAGGAACGAGCAGTACTTC.

V and J are TRBV27 and TRBJ1-5; D is possibly TRBD1 (5 bases). Per the germline V gene, CDR1 is MNHEY and CDR2 is SMNVEV (reference sequence). Trimming removed 4 bases at V and 2 bases at J, with 6 bases between. The CDR3 is 13 amino acids. The CDR3, as DNA: TGTGCCAGCAGTTGGGGGGGCAATCAGCCCCAGCATTTT. This translates into CASSWGGNQPQHF.

J is TRBJ2-3 and V is TRBV5-1, with TRBD1 matching over 10 bases. This CDR3 contains 15 residues. Germline assignment: CDR1 SGHRS and CDR2 YFSETQ. V lost 3 bases, J lost 3 bases, and 4 bases stayed unmatched. CDR3 DNA: TGCGCCAGCAGCTGGGGGACAGGGGCGACAGATACGCAGTATTTT. Amino acid sequence: CASSWGTGATDTQYF.

This sequence joins TRBV7-8 and TRBJ2-1; 10 bases align to TRBD2. Germline CDR1 is SGHVS and CDR2 is FQNEAQ. The V and J ends lost 1 base and 4 bases, in that order; junction bases with no gene match: 7. This CDR3 contains 17 residues. The CDR3 is CASSLEGAGGTYNEQFF. Written as DNA, the CDR3 is TGTGCCAGCAGCTTAGAGGGAGCGGGAGGGACTTACAATGAGCAGTTCTTC.

This CDR3 is CASNWDSTNYGYTF. CDR3 in DNA: TGTGCCAGCAACTGGGACAGTACTAACTATGGCTACACCTTC. The chain uses TRBV5-4 and TRBJ1-2; 7 bases match TRBD1. Germline-derived CDR1 and CDR2 are SGHNT and YYREEE (reference sequence). V dropped 6 bases and J dropped 0; count of bases not matched to a gene: 5. CDR3 length: 14 amino acids.

The V and J genes are TRBV6-1 and TRBJ2-5, with D unresolved. The germline CDR1 and CDR2 sequences are MNHNS and SASEGT. This CDR3 is built from 14 residues. The V and J ends lost 3 bases and 2 bases respectively, with 10 bases between them. The CDR3 protein is CASSDRRLQETQYF. The CDR3 DNA reads as TGTGCCAGCAGTGATAGGCGGCTGCAAGAGACCCAGTACTTC.

The J gene is TRBJ2-3, the V gene TRBV28, with a weak D call TRBD2 (7 bases). In germline, CDR1 is MDHEN, CDR2 SYDVKM. The germline V and J ends were trimmed by 11 bases and 5 bases, with 17 bases remaining between them. CDR3 length: 13 residues. For the CDR3, the DNA is TGTGCCCGCGGGGGCGGTGCGGGAGATACGCAGTATTTT. Translating gives CARGGGAGDTQYF.

The chain recombines TRBV6-1 with TRBJ2-7; 14 nucleotides match TRBD2. The CDR3 consists of 16 residues. The V gene's germline CDR1 is MNHNS and CDR2 SASEGT. V shed 4 bases, J shed 6 bases, and the junction held 8 bases outside the gene matches. The CDR3 DNA follows: TGTGCCAGCAGTGGGGGGGGACTAGCGGGAGTAGGCGAGCAGTACTTC. Encoded protein: CASSGGGLAGVGEQYF.

The chain links TRBV4-2 to TRBJ2-5; 15 bases are shared with TRBD2. CDR1 and CDR2 from the germline V gene are LGHNA and YNFKEQ. The CDR3 is 16 residues long. V lost 1 base, J lost 3 bases, and 0 bases stayed unmatched. CDR3 protein: CASSQGTSGREETQYF. In DNA, the CDR3 is TGTGCCAGCAGCCAAGGGACTAGCGGGAGGGAAGAGACCCAGTACTTC.

The rearrangement joins TRBV11-3 to TRBJ1-1; D might be TRBD1 (5 bases). The germline gives CDR1 SGHNT, CDR2 YENEEA. V was cut by 4 bases and J by 3 bases, with 9 bases left in between. The length of the CDR3 is 13 residues. The chain's CDR3 is CASSSEGDTEAFF. The CDR3 DNA reads TGTGCCAGCAGCTCTGAAGGGGACACTGAAGCTTTCTTT. Full variable domain (outside the CDR3, taken from reference TRBV11-3 and TRBJ1-1): EAGVVQSPRYKIIEKKQPVAFWCNPISGHNTLYWYLQNLGQGPELLIRYENEEAVDDSQLPKDRFSAERLKGVDSTLKIQPAELGDSAVYLCASSSEGDTEAFFGQGTRLTVV.

The rearrangement links TRBV5-8 to TRBJ2-5; D gene uncertain. Trimming took off 3 bases at V and 2 bases at J, with 8 bases between the two ends. Germline assignment: CDR1 SGHTS and CDR2 YDEGEE. This CDR3 spans 13 amino acids. Here the CDR3 reads CASSYLRQETQYF. The DNA of the CDR3 is TGTGCCAGCAGCTACTTGCGTCAAGAGACCCAGTACTTC.

The rearrangement links TRBV5-1 to TRBJ2-7; 10 positions agree with TRBD2. This CDR3 has 15 amino acids. Germline lookup yields CDR1 SGHRS and CDR2 YFSETQ. With 0 bases clipped from V and 8 bases from J, the junction kept 8 bases outside the gene matches. CDR3 protein: CASSLAGLAGDQQYF. CDR3 bases: TGCGCCAGCAGCTTGGCCGGTCTAGCGGGAGATCAGCAGTACTTC.

This clone was observed a few times. This chain connects TRBV7-3 to TRBJ2-7; D perhaps matches TRBD2 (6 bases). The CDR3 runs to 14 residues. CDR1 and CDR2 from the germline V gene are SGHTA and FQGTGA. V lost 2 bases to trimming and J lost 3 bases, with 11 bases between them. Written as DNA, the CDR3 is TGTGCCAGCAGCTTAGGCGGGGCAGACTACGAGCAGTACTTC. Its translation is CASSLGGADYEQYF. The whole variable domain, filled in from reference TRBV7-3 and TRBJ2-7, reads GAGVSQTPSNKVTEKGKYVELRCDPISGHTALYWYRQSLGQGPEFLIYFQGTGAADDSGLPNDRFFAVRPEGSVSTLKIQRTERGDSAVYLCASSLGGADYEQYFGPGTRLTVT.

This chain connects TRBV7-9 to TRBJ2-2; 7 nucleotides line up with TRBD1. The CDR3 has 14 residues. Germline V lookup: CDR1 SEHNR, CDR2 FQNEAQ (reference sequence). With 8 bases clipped from V and 1 base from J, the junction kept 4 bases outside the gene matches. This chain's CDR3 is CASAGTENTGELFF. CDR3 DNA sequence: TGTGCCAGCGCCGGGACAGAGAACACCGGGGAGCTGTTTTTT.